These 16 T cell receptor beta chains were all obtained from the same sample, sequenced in a study of neurological immune-mediated disorders. From the 5' RACE reads, TCRdb called clonotypes with MiXCR, one entry per CDR3 protein. Of some 66,000 distinct CDR3 sequences in the sample, around 4% were seen once. What was sequenced was PBMCs. The receptors shown here come from a man aged 50 to 59 with multiple sclerosis.

At least ten counts were recorded for this clonotype. The rearrangement joins TRBV3-1 to TRBJ2-3, with 15 nucleotides matching TRBD2. Trimming cost V 4 bases and J 6 bases; bases outside gene matches: 5. CDR1 is LGHDT, CDR2 YNNKEL, per germline (reference sequence). This CDR3 is 16 amino acids long. The CDR3 DNA reads as TGTGCCAGCAGCCGCCGGACTAGCGGGGGGGCTGATACGCAGTATTTT. As protein: CASSRRTSGGADTQYF.

This clonotype has a count of ten or more. This rearrangement joins TRBV9 to TRBJ2-1; perhaps TRBD1 as D (5 bases). V lost 0 bases and J 8 bases, leaving 15 bases between the germline ends. Germline CDR1 is SGDLS and CDR2 is YYNGEE. CDR3 length: 15 residues. CDR3 coding DNA: TGTGCCAGCAGCGTAGAAGGGGCACCAGGAGATGAGCAGTTCTTC. Translation gives CASSVEGAPGDEQFF.

This clonotype was detected ten times or more. The chain joins TRBV7-9 to TRBJ1-1; D ambiguous. The germline CDR1 and CDR2 sequences are SEHNR and FQNEAQ (reference sequence). The V end lost 1 base, the J end lost 0 bases, and 3 bases lay between the germline ends. The CDR3 extends over 13 amino acids. CDR3 loop: CASSLDMNTEAFF. CDR3 DNA sequence: TGTGCCAGCAGCTTAGATATGAACACTGAAGCTTTCTTT. The full variable domain, completed using reference TRBV7-9 and TRBJ1-1, is DTGVSQNPRHKITKRGQNVTFRCDPISEHNRLYWYRQTLGQGPEFLTYFQNEAQLEKSRLLSDRFSAERPKGSFSTLEIQRTEQGDSAMYLCASSLDMNTEAFFGQGTRLTVV.

The chain couples TRBV7-8 to TRBJ2-5; 9 bases align to TRBD2. The V gene's germline CDR1 is SGHVS and CDR2 FQNEAQ. V gave up 8 bases and J gave up 5 bases; unmatched junction bases: 18. The CDR3 is 17 residues long. The CDR3 reads CASRPRDAGGLRETQYF. The CDR3 nucleotides read TGTGCCAGCCGACCTAGGGACGCGGGGGGGCTGCGGGAGACCCAGTACTTC.

This chain joins TRBV10-2 and TRBJ2-3, with 8 positions matching TRBD2. CDR1 WSHSY and CDR2 SAAADI come from the germline V gene. V shed 6 bases, J shed 3 bases, and the junction held 5 bases outside the gene matches. This CDR3 spans 14 amino acids. The CDR3 sequence: CASRATSATDTQYF. The CDR3 DNA reads as TGCGCCAGCAGGGCGACTAGCGCAACAGATACGCAGTATTTT.

This clonotype showed up many times. This sequence joins TRBV9 and TRBJ1-6, with no clear D. This CDR3 has 15 residues. The germline V and J ends were trimmed by 0 bases and 6 bases, with 10 bases remaining between them. Germline values: CDR1 SGDLS, CDR2 YYNGEE. CDR3 in amino acids: CASSVDSGRNSPLHF. The CDR3, as DNA: TGTGCCAGCAGCGTAGATTCAGGTCGTAATTCACCCCTCCACTTT.

This clonotype has a count of ten or more. This chain links TRBV20-1 with TRBJ2-3, with 10 bases matching TRBD1. V was pared by 6 bases and J by 0 bases, with 18 bases of the junction left unmatched. The germline V gene encodes CDR1 DFQATT and CDR2 SNEGSKA (reference sequence). The CDR3 spans 19 residues. CDR3 residues: CSAVDLTGGSPGSTDTQYF. CDR3 bases: TGCAGTGCCGTCGATCTGACAGGGGGCTCCCCCGGAAGCACAGATACGCAGTATTTT.

This clonotype was recorded at least ten times. The V gene is TRBV20-1, the J gene TRBJ2-1, with a tentative D call TRBD1 (6 bases). V was shortened by 6 bases and J by 0 bases, with 15 bases between the two germline ends. This CDR3 contains 15 residues. Germline values: CDR1 DFQATT, CDR2 SNEGSKA (reference sequence). CDR3 coding DNA: TGCAGTGCCCTCCGGGACACTTACTCCTACAATGAGCAGTTCTTC. It is translated as CSALRDTYSYNEQFF.

This clonotype was recorded at least ten times. One end of the junction fails to match germline, which may point to a read error. The rearrangement links TRBV12-3 or TRBV12-4 to TRBJ1-5; D not resolved. This CDR3 is built from 13 residues. Written as DNA, the CDR3 is TGTGCCAGCAGTTTTTCTGAGAATCAGCCCCAGAATTTT. It encodes CASSFSENQPQNF.

In its sample, this clonotype was seen many times. The V and J genes are TRBV5-1 and TRBJ2-1; 13 bases align to TRBD2. J gave up 0 bases and V 6 bases, and 9 bases lay outside the gene matches. The CDR3 covers 18 residues. CDR1 and CDR2 (germline): SGHRS, YFSETQ. The CDR3 loop reads CASNRLAGGRSSYNEQFF. DNA of the CDR3: TGCGCCAGCAACCGACTAGCGGGGGGCCGAAGCTCCTACAATGAGCAGTTCTTC.

This clonotype was seen at least ten times. The CDR3: CASSGSDSEGHEQFF. The CDR3 DNA follows: TGTGCCAGCAGCGGGAGCGACAGCGAGGGGCATGAGCAGTTCTTC. The rearrangement joins TRBV9 to TRBJ2-1, with D perhaps given as TRBD1 or TRBD2 (5 bases each). The ends were cut back, 3 bases at V and 8 bases at J, with 18 bases in the middle. The CDR3 is made up of 15 amino acids. Germline V gene data show CDR1 as SGDLS and CDR2 as YYNGEE.

In regard to this clonotype: This likely comes from a read error, as the CDR3 has no conserved phenylalanine or tryptophan at its end. This chain connects TRBV6-5 to TRBJ1-1; D gene unclear. The CDR3 runs to 14 residues. Per the germline V gene, CDR1 is MNHEY and CDR2 is SVGAGI. V was trimmed by 2 bases and J by 1 base, leaving 8 bases between them. The CDR3 region is CASSYVKGNTEAFV. The DNA for the CDR3 is TGTGCCAGCAGTTACGTGAAGGGGAACACTGAAGCTTTCGTT.

A few counts support this clonotype. The V and J genes are TRBV19 and TRBJ2-2; D is unresolved. The V gene's germline CDR1 is LNHDA and CDR2 SQIVND (reference sequence). The V and J ends lost 6 bases and 0 bases respectively, with 5 bases between them. CDR3 length equals 13 residues. Written as DNA, the CDR3 is TGTGCCAGTAGAGGTGCGAACACCGGGGAGCTGTTTTTT. This sequence encodes CASRGANTGELFF.

This clonotype showed up many times. The rearrangement uses TRBV20-1 and TRBJ2-1; 9 bases map to TRBD1. The CDR3 contains 16 residues. V lost 4 bases and J lost 4; bases outside the gene matches: 11. The germline gives CDR1 DFQATT, CDR2 SNEGSKA (reference sequence). In DNA form, the CDR3 reads TGCAGTGCTAAGTGGACAGGGGCCGAAAGATACAATGAGCAGTTCTTC. It encodes CSAKWTGAERYNEQFF.

This clonotype was observed at least ten times. V usage is TRBV7-9 and J usage is TRBJ1-2; tentative D call: TRBD1 (6 bases). This CDR3 comprises 15 residues. The V gene's germline CDR1 is SEHNR and CDR2 FQNEAQ (reference sequence). V shed 8 bases and J shed 7 bases, with 23 bases lying between them. CDR3 amino acids: CASLGRGGGAAGYTF. The CDR3 DNA is TGTGCCAGCCTAGGCCGAGGGGGGGGCGCGGCTGGCTACACCTTC.

This clonotype was seen ten or more times. The rearrangement uses TRBV28 and TRBJ2-1; 12 nucleotides line up with TRBD2. The junction had 12 bases not matched to a gene; V was cut back by 4 bases and J by 8 bases. The CDR3 has 17 residues. The germline V gene has CDR1 MDHEN and CDR2 SYDVKM. DNA for the CDR3: TGTGCCAGCAGTTCCCCGGCTAGCGGGGGGGCTAGGGATGAGCAGTTCTTC. This sequence encodes CASSSPASGGARDEQFF. Full variable domain (rest looked up from reference TRBV28 and TRBJ2-1): DVKVTQSSRYLVKRTGEKVFLECVQDMDHENMFWYRQDPGLGLRLIYFSYDVKMKEKGDIPEGYSVSREKKERFSLILESASTNQTSMYLCASSSPASGGARDEQFFGPGTRLTVL.